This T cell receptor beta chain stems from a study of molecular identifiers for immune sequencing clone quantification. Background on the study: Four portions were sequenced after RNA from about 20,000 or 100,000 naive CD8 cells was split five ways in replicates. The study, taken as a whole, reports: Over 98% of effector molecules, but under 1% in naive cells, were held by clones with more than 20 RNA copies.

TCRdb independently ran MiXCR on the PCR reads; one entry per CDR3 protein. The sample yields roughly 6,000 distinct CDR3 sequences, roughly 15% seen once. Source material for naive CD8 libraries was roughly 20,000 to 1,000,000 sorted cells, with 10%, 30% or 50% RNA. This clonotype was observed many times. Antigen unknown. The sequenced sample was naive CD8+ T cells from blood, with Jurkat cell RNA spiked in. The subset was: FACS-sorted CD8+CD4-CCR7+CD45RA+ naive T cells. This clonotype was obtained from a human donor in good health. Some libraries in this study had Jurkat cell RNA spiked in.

The CDR3 DNA reads TGTGCCAGCAGCTCCACCGGGACTAGCTACGAGCAGTACTTC. Residues: CASSSTGTSYEQYF. This chain joins TRBV5-4 and TRBJ2-7, with 8 bases aligning to TRBD2. J was trimmed by 3 bases and V by 3 bases; bases with no gene match: 5. This CDR3 contains 14 residues. The germline V gene has CDR1 SGHNT and CDR2 YYREEE (reference sequence).